Sequencing of this TCR beta chain was carried out in a study of graft-versus-host responses after intestinal transplantation. Across the study: Following induction with anti-thymocyte globulin, all recipients were given tacrolimus and steroids for about 3 years.

Germline loops: CDR1 LGHNA, CDR2 YNFKEQ. V was pared by 3 bases and J by 7 bases, with 11 bases of the junction left unmatched. The CDR3 runs 16 residues. Concerning this clone: Antigen specificity is unknown.

Sequencing was performed with immunoSEQ multiplex PCR; in TCRdb, only in-frame clones are kept and a portion is missing. The profile shows about 36,000 clones, approximately 93% of them singletons. General observations from the study: Recipient marrow harbored GvH clones, some of which surfaced first in ileum or blood.

This sequence joins TRBV4-2 and TRBJ2-1; TRBD2 agrees at 8 bases. This receptor was identified in a human donor who was the organ donor for an intestinal transplant. The sample in question was unstimulated CD4+ T cells sorted from spleen or lymph node cells, obtained before transplant. CDR3 DNA sequence: TGTGCCAGCAGCCATGGACTTAGCGGGGCAGTAAATGAGCAGTTCTTC. It specifies CASSHGLSGAVNEQFF.